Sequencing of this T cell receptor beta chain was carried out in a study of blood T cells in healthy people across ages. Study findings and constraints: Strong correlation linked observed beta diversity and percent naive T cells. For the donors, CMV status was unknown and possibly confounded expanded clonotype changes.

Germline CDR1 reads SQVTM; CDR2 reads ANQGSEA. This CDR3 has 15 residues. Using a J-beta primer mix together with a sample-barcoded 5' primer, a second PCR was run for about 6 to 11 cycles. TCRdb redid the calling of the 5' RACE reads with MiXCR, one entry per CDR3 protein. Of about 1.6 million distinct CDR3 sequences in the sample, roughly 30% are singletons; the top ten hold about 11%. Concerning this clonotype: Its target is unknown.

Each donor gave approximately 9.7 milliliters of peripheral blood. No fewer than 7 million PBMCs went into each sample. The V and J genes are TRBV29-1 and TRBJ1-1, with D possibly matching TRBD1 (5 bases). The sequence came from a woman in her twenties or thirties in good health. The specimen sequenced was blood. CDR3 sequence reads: CSVDTFGDMNTEAFF. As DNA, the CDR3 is TGCAGTGTGGACACGTTCGGTGATATGAACACTGAAGCTTTCTTT. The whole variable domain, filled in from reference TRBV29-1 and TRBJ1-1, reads SAVISQKPSRDICQRGTSLTIQCQVDSQVTMMFWYRQQPGQSLTLIATANQGSEATYESGFVIDKFPISRPNLTFSTLTVSNMSPEDSSIYLCSVDTFGDMNTEAFFGQGTRLTVV.